The rows below give T cell receptor beta chains drawn from one sample of a study of vaccination effects on CD4 cells after COVID-19. TCRdb's table, derived via immunoSEQ multiplex PCR, lists solely in-frame clones and lacks some. The repertoire holds tens of thousands of clones, with less than 80% as singletons. These TCRs are of unknown antigen specificity. Sequencing used CD4+ T cells from PBMCs cultured with HCoV-OC43 spike peptides, obtained before COVID-19 vaccination. Every receptor here comes from a human donor who received a COVID-19 vaccine. CDR3s include the opening cysteine and the closing phenylalanine or tryptophan. D genes are given only for firm matches. Clone size appears in some rows only: once, few, many, or a class for an expanded clone.

V	D	size	J	CDR3	DNA
TRBV27	.	.	TRBJ2-3	CASSLQGPPTDTQYF	TGTGCCAGCAGTTTACAGGGTCCGCCCACAGATACGCAGTATTTT
TRBV7-8	TRBD1	.	TRBJ1-2	CASSRYAVPGQWVYGYTF	TGTGCCAGCAGCCGTTATGCGGTCCCGGGACAGTGGGTTTATGGCTACACCTTC
TRBV5-1	.	.	TRBJ1-1	CASSSQGSTEAFF	TGCGCCAGCAGCTCACAGGGCAGCACTGAAGCTTTCTTT
TRBV3-1/TRBV3-2	TRBD2	once	TRBJ2-3	CASSRSPGLARRF	TGTGCCAGCAGTCGGTCGCCGGGACTAGCGAGGAGATTT
TRBV12-3/TRBV12-4	.	once	TRBJ1-2	CASTHQDVGGYTF	TGTGCCAGCACCCACCAGGACGTAGGAGGCTACACCTTC
TRBV7-2	TRBD1	.	TRBJ2-3	CASSLGFRTGSTDTQYF	TGTGCCAGCAGCTTAGGATTCCGGACAGGGAGCACAGATACGCAGTATTTT
TRBV14	.	.	TRBJ2-1	CASSTRPTYNEQFF	TGTGCCAGCAGCACGCGGCCGACCTACAATGAGCAGTTCTTC
TRBV5-1	TRBD1	.	TRBJ1-3	CASSLQGAAGNTIYF	TGCGCCAGCAGCTTGCAGGGGGCCGCTGGAAACACCATATATTTT
TRBV5-1	TRBD2	.	TRBJ2-3	CASSGGGSTDTQYF	TGCGCCAGCAGCGGCGGGGGAAGCACAGATACGCAGTATTTT
TRBV5-6	TRBD1	.	TRBJ2-2	CASSADRAPGELFF	TGTGCCAGCAGCGCGGACAGGGCTCCCGGGGAGCTGTTTTTT
TRBV9	.	.	TRBJ2-1	CASSVAGPALNEQFF	TGTGCCAGCAGCGTAGCAGGGCCTGCGCTGAATGAGCAGTTCTTC
TRBV11-1	.	.	TRBJ1-4	CASSLGSFNEKLFF	TGTGCCAGCAGCTTGGGCAGCTTTAATGAAAAACTGTTTTTT
TRBV7-3	TRBD1	few	TRBJ1-1	CASSLGQMNTEAFF	TGTGCCAGCAGCCTGGGACAGATGAACACTGAAGCTTTCTTT
TRBV18	.	.	TRBJ1-5	CASSRNWRGGESNQPQHF	TGTGCCAGCTCACGAAATTGGAGAGGGGGTGAGAGCAATCAGCCCCAGCATTTT
TRBV2	TRBD1	few	TRBJ1-1	CASTGQGAPGTEAFF	TGTGCCAGCACCGGACAGGGGGCGCCGGGCACTGAAGCTTTCTTT
TRBV7-3	TRBD2	few	TRBJ2-3	CASSPLGTSDLTQYF	TGTGCCAGCAGCCCCCTGGGGACTAGCGACCTTACCCAGTATTTT
TRBV15	TRBD1	.	TRBJ1-3	CATSRGDRSSGNTIYF	TGTGCCACCAGCAGAGGGGACAGGAGCTCTGGAAACACCATATATTTT
TRBV4-3	TRBD2	.	TRBJ2-3	CASSPSSGQGTDTQYF	TGCGCCAGCAGCCCTTCTAGCGGTCAGGGTACAGATACGCAGTATTTT
TRBV6-5	.	.	TRBJ2-5	CASRTRDTGRETQYF	TGTGCCAGCAGAACCCGGGACACCGGTCGGGAGACCCAGTACTTC
TRBV2	.	few	TRBJ2-6	CASKLLPGANVLTF	TGTGCCAGCAAACTCCTCCCTGGGGCCAACGTCCTGACTTTC
TRBV5-1	TRBD2	.	TRBJ2-3	CASSLLAGGATDTQYF	TGCGCCAGCAGCCTCTTAGCGGGGGGGGCCACAGATACGCAGTATTTT
TRBV9	.	.	TRBJ2-3	CASSVGIGTDTQYF	TGTGCCAGCAGCGTAGGTATAGGCACAGATACGCAGTATTTT
TRBV4-1	.	.	TRBJ1-2	CASSPGTAGYTF	TGCGCCAGCAGCCCTGGGACCGCTGGCTACACCTTC
TRBV25-1	TRBD2	.	TRBJ2-1	CASSEPSGGAYNEQFF	TGTGCCAGCAGTGAGCCCAGCGGGGGGGCATACAATGAGCAGTTCTTC
TRBV12-3/TRBV12-4	.	.	TRBJ2-2	CASSYTGELFF	TGTGCCAGCAGTTACACCGGGGAGCTGTTTTTT
TRBV18	TRBD1	few	TRBJ1-5	CASSPAGTGNQPQHF	TGTGCCAGCTCCCCGGCGGGGACAGGGAATCAGCCCCAGCATTTT
TRBV28	TRBD2	.	TRBJ2-5	CASTRETSGGLVDF	TGTGCCAGCACCCGGGAGACTAGCGGGGGTCTGGTAGACTTC
TRBV5-1	.	.	TRBJ1-1	CASSPNLGGHTEAFF	TGCGCCAGCAGCCCCAACCTCGGGGGGCACACTGAAGCTTTCTTT
TRBV5-1	TRBD2	medium-sized	TRBJ2-1	CASSLATSGVSYNEQFF	TGCGCCAGCAGCTTGGCGACTAGCGGGGTCTCCTACAATGAGCAGTTCTTC
TRBV3-1/TRBV3-2	.	.	TRBJ2-6	CASSQAGTGANVLTF	TGTGCCAGCAGCCAAGCTGGGACAGGGGCCAACGTCCTGACTTTC
TRBV5-1	TRBD1	.	TRBJ1-5	CASSAFTGGNQPQHF	TGCGCCAGCAGCGCATTTACAGGGGGCAATCAGCCCCAGCATTTT
TRBV6-5	TRBD1	once	TRBJ1-2	CASSFDRVGGYGYTF	TGTGCCAGCAGCTTTGACAGGGTGGGGGGCTATGGCTACACCTTC
TRBV7-2	TRBD1	.	TRBJ2-1	CASSSPGQVHNEQFF	TGTGCCAGCAGCTCACCGGGACAGGTCCACAATGAGCAGTTCTTC
TRBV5-5	TRBD1	.	TRBJ1-2	CASSLDRDGYIF	TGTGCCAGCAGCTTAGACAGGGATGGCTACATCTTC
TRBV2	.	.	TRBJ1-2	CASIERPRTPGSYTF	TGTGCCAGCATTGAGAGACCCCGTACTCCAGGGAGCTACACCTTC
TRBV5-1	TRBD1	large	TRBJ2-1	CASSGQGSYNEQFF	TGCGCCAGCAGTGGACAGGGCTCCTACAATGAGCAGTTCTTC
TRBV19	TRBD1	.	TRBJ2-3	CASSILGRQGVVDTQYF	TGTGCCAGTAGTATATTGGGAAGGCAGGGGGTAGTGGATACGCAGTATTTT
TRBV3-1/TRBV3-2	.	.	TRBJ1-6	CASSQVSNSPLHF	TGTGCCAGCAGCCAAGTGAGTAATTCACCCCTCCACTTT
TRBV28	.	.	TRBJ1-2	CASSPLGRPDGYTF	TGTGCCAGCAGTCCCCTTGGGCGACCCGATGGCTACACCTTC
TRBV28	.	.	TRBJ2-4	CASSPHLAGAGDNIQYF	TGTGCCAGCAGTCCCCACCTAGCAGGGGCGGGGGACAACATTCAGTACTTC
TRBV7-2	.	.	TRBJ1-2	CASSPLRGRGDYGYTF	TGTGCCAGCAGCCCACTGAGGGGCAGAGGCGACTATGGCTACACCTTC
TRBV24-1	.	.	TRBJ2-5	CATSDLEAGVQETQYF	TGTGCCACCAGTGATTTGGAGGCAGGGGTACAAGAGACCCAGTACTTC
TRBV21-1	.	few	TRBJ2-2	CASSKTDRDAAGELFF	TGTGCCAGCAGCAAAACAGACAGGGATGCGGCCGGGGAGCTGTTTTTT
TRBV18	TRBD1	few	TRBJ2-5	CASSPLGGRETQYF	TGTGCCAGCTCACCATTAGGGGGCCGTGAGACCCAGTACTTC
TRBV7-2	TRBD1	.	TRBJ1-2	CASSLRQGDYGYTF	TGTGCCAGCAGCTTAAGGCAGGGGGACTATGGCTACACCTTC